This T cell receptor (beta chain) was sequenced in a study of PD-L1 blockade in urothelial cancer. Study summary: There were a median of about 140,000 T cells in blood samples.

This clone came up once. From germline, CDR1 is WNHNN and CDR2 SYGVQD (reference sequence). V gave up 8 bases and J gave up 7 bases; unmatched junction bases: 9. The CDR3 totals 14 residues. Generated by immunoSEQ multiplex PCR, the TCRdb table keeps only in-frame clones and is missing some. There are fewer than 40,000 clones in the sample; around 86% occur only once, and more than 3% lies in the top ten. The rearrangement joins TRBV10-1 to TRBJ2-2; 8 positions agree with TRBD2. The specimen was PBMCs, collected around atezolizumab (anti-PD-L1) treatment. This receptor was taken from a man aged 45 to 65 with urothelial cancer. In nucleotides, the CDR3 is TGCGCCAGCGGGGAAGCGGGAGAAAGCGGGGAGCTGTTTTTT. As protein: CASGEAGESGELFF.